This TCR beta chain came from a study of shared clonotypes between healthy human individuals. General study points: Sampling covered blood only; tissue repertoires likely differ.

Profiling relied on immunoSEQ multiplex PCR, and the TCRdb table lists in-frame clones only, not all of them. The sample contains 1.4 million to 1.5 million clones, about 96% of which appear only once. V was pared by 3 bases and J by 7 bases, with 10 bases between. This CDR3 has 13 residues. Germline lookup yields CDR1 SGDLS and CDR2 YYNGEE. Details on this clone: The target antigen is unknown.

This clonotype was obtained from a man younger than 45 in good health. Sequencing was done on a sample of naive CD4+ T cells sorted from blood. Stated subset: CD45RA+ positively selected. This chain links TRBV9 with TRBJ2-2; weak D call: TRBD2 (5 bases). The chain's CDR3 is CASSAHTSGELFF. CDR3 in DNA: TGTGCCAGCAGCGCCCACACTAGCGGGGAGCTGTTTTTT.